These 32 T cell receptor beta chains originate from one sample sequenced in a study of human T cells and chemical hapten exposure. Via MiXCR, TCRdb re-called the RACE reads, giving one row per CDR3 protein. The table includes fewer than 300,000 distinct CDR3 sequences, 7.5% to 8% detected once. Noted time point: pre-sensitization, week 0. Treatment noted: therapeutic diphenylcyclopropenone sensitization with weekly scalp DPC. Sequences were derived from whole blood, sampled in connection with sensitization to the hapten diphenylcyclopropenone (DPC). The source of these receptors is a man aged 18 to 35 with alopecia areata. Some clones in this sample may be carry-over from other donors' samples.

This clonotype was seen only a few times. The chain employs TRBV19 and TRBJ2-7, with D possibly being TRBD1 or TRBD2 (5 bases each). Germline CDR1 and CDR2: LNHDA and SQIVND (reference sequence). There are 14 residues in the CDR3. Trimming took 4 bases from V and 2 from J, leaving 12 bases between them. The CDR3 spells CASSRDQPPYEQYF. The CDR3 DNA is TGTGCCAGTAGTAGGGACCAACCCCCCTACGAGCAGTACTTC. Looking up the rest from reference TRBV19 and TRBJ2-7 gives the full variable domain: DGGITQSPKYLFRKEGQNVTLSCEQNLNHDAMYWYRQDPGQGLRLIYYSQIVNDFQKGDIAEGYSVSREKKESFPLTVTSAQKNPTAFYLCASSRDQPPYEQYFGPGTRLTVT.

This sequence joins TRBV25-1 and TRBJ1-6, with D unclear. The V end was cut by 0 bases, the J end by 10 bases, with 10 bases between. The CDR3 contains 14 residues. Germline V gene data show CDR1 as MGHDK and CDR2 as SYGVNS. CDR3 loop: CASSEYHLASPLHF. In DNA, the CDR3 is TGTGCCAGCAGTGAATATCACCTAGCATCACCCCTCCACTTT. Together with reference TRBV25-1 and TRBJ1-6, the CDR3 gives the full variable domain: EADIYQTPRYLVIGTGKKITLECSQTMGHDKMYWYQQDPGMELHLIHYSYGVNSTEKGDLSSESTVSRIRTEHFPLTLESARPSHTSQYLCASSEYHLASPLHFGNGTRLTVT.

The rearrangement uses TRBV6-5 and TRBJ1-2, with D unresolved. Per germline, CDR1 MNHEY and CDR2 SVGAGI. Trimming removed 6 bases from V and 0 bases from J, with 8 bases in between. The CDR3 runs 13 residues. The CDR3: CASRHRANYGYTF. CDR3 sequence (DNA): TGTGCCAGCAGGCATAGGGCTAACTATGGCTACACCTTC.

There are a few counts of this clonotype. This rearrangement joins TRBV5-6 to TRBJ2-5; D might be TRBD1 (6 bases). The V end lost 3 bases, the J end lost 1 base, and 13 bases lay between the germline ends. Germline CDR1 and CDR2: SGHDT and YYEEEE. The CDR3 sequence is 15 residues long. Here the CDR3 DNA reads TGTGCCAGCAGCTCGTTGGACAGATTCCAAGAGACCCAGTACTTC. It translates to CASSSLDRFQETQYF.

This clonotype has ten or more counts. Written as DNA, the CDR3 is TGCGCCAGCAGCCAAGAGGTCGGGGGGCTGGAAGCTTTCTTT. This gives the protein CASSQEVGGLEAFF. The genes are TRBV4-3 and TRBJ1-1; D is possibly TRBD1 (6 bases). Germline loops: CDR1 LGHNA, CDR2 YSLEER. The CDR3 length is 14 residues. With 0 bases removed from V and 8 bases from J, the gap between germline ends came to 13 bases.

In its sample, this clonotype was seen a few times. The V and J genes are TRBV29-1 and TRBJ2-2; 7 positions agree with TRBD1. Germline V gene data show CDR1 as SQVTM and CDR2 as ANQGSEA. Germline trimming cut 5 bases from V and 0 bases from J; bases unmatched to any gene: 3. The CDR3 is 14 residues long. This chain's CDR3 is CSVQTGANTGELFF. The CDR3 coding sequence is TGCAGCGTTCAAACAGGGGCGAACACCGGGGAGCTGTTTTTT.

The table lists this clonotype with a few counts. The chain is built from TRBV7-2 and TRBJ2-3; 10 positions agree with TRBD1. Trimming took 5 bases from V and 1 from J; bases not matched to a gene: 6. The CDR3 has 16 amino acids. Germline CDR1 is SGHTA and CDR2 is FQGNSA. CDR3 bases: TGTGCCAGCAGCGCCGGAGGGACAGGGGGCACAGATACGCAGTATTTT. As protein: CASSAGGTGGTDTQYF. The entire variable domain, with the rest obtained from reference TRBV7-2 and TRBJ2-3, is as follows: GAGVSQSPSNKVTEKGKDVELRCDPISGHTALYWYRQSLGQGLEFLIYFQGNSAPDKSGLPSDRFSAERTGGSVSTLTIQRTQQEDSAVYLCASSAGGTGGTDTQYFGPGTRLTVL.

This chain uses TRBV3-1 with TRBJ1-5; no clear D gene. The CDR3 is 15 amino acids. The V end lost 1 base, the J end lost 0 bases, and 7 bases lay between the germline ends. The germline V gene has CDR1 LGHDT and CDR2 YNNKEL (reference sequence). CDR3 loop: CASSQGVNSNQPQHF. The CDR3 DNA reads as TGTGCCAGCAGCCAAGGCGTGAATAGCAATCAGCCCCAGCATTTT. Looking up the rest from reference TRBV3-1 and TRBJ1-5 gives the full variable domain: DTAVSQTPKYLVTQMGNDKSIKCEQNLGHDTMYWYKQDSKKFLKIMFSYNNKELIINETVPNRFSPKSPDKAHLNLHINSLELGDSAVYFCASSQGVNSNQPQHFGDGTRLSIL.

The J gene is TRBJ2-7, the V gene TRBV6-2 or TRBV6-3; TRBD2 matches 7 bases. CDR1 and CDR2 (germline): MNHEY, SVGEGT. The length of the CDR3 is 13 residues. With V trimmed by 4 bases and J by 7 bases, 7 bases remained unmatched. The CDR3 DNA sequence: TGTGCCAGCAGTTGGGCGGGGGATATGGAGCAGTACGTC. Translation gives CASSWAGDMEQYV.

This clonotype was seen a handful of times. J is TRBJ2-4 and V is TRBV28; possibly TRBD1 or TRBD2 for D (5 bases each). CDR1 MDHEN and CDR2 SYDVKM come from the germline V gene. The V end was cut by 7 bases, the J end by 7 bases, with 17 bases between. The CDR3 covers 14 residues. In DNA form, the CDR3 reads TGTGCCAGCACGTTAGGGGAGCCCGACAACATTCAGTACTTC. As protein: CASTLGEPDNIQYF.

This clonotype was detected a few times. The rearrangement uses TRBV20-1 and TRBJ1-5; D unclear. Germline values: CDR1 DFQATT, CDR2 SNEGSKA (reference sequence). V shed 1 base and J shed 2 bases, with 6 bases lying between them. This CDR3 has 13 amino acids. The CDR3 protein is CSARGPRNQPQHF. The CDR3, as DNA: TGCAGTGCTAGAGGACCTCGCAATCAGCCCCAGCATTTT.

The CDR3 protein is CASTFPDSSQPQHF. Here the CDR3 DNA reads TGTGCCAGCACCTTCCCAGACAGTTCTCAGCCCCAGCATTTT. The V gene is TRBV28, the J gene TRBJ1-5; TRBD1 is a possible D gene (5 bases). CDR3 length equals 14 residues. Trimming cost V 7 bases and J 6 bases, with 16 bases left between them. Germline loops: CDR1 MDHEN, CDR2 SYDVKM.

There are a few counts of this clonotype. CDR3 nucleotides: TGCAGTGCTCTTGACACGAAAACAGATACGCAGTATTTT. Protein product: CSALDTKTDTQYF. The chain combines TRBV20-1 with TRBJ2-3; D is unclear. V was shortened by 5 bases and J by 3 bases, with 12 bases between the two germline ends. The CDR3 totals 13 residues. The germline V gene has CDR1 DFQATT and CDR2 SNEGSKA (reference sequence).

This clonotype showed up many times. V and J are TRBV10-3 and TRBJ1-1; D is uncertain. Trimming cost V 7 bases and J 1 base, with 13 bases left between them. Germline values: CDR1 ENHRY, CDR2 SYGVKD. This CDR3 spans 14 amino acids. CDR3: CAITRQAENTEAFF. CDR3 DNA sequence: TGTGCCATCACCCGGCAGGCCGAGAACACTGAAGCTTTCTTT.

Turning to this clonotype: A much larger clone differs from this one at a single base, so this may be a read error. The DNA for the CDR3 is TGTGCCAGCAGTGAGCACAGGGGAATGGACACTGAAGCTTTCTTT. Its protein is CASSEHRGMDTEAFF. The rearrangement links TRBV2 to TRBJ1-1, with TRBD1 matching over 7 bases. CDR1 and CDR2 from the germline V gene are SNHLY and FYNNEI. Trimming took 3 bases from V and 3 from J; bases not matched to a gene: 7. The CDR3 loop spans 15 amino acids.

This CDR3 is CASSLVGELANEQFF. CDR3 DNA sequence: TGTGCCAGCAGCTTAGTGGGCGAACTAGCGAATGAGCAGTTCTTC. The genes are TRBV11-2 and TRBJ2-1; 7 bases fit TRBD2. Germline V gene lookup returns CDR1 SGHAT and CDR2 FQNNGV. The CDR3 contains 15 residues. The ends lost 1 base at V and 7 bases at J; junction bases unmatched: 7.

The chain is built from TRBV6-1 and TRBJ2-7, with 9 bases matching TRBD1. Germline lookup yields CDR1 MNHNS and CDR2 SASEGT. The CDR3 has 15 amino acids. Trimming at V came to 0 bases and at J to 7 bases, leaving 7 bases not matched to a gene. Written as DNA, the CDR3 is TGTGCCAGCAGTGAAGCAAACAGGGGGCGCGAGGAGCAGTACGTC. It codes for CASSEANRGREEQYV.

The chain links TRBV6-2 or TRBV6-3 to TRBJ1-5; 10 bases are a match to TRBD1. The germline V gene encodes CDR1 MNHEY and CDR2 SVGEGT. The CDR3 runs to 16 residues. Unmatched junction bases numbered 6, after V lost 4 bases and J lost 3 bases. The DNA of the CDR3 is TGTGCCAGCAGTTCCCGGGGACAGGGGAACAATCAGCCCCAGCATTTT. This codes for CASSSRGQGNNQPQHF.

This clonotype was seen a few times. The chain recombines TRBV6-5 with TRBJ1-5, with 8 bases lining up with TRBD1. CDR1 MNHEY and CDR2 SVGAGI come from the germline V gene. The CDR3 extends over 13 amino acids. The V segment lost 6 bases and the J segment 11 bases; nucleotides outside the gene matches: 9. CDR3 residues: CASSPDRVTTQHF. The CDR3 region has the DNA TGTGCCAGCAGCCCGGACAGGGTGACGACCCAGCATTTT.

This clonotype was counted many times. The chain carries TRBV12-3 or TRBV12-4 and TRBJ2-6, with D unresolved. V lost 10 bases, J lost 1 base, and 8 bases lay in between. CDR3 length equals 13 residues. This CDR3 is CAILKSGANVLTF. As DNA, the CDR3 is TGTGCCATCCTAAAATCTGGGGCCAACGTCCTGACTTTC.

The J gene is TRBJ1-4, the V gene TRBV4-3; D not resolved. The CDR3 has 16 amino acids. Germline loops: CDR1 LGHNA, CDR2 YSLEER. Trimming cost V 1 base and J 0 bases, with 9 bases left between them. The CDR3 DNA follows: TGCGCCAGCAGCCAAGCAAAGTATGCAACTAATGAAAAACTGTTTTTT. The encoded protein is CASSQAKYATNEKLFF.

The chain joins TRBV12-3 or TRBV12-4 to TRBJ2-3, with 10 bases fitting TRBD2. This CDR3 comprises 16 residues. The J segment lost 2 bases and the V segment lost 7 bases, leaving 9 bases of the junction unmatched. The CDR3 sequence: CASNQWTSGNTDTQYF. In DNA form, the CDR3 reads TGTGCCAGCAACCAGTGGACTAGCGGAAACACAGATACGCAGTATTTT.

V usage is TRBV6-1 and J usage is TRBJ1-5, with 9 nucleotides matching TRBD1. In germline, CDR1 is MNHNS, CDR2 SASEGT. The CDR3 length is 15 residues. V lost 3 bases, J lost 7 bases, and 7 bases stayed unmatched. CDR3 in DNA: TGTGCCAGCAGTGATGATACAGGGGGCGGCCAGCCCCAGCATTTT. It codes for CASSDDTGGGQPQHF.

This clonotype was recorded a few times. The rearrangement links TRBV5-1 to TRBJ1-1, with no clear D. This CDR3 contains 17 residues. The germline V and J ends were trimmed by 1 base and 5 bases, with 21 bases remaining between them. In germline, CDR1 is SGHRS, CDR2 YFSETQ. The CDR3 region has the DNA TGCGCCAGCAGCTTGCCCAATGTTGGGGAGTTCATGACTGAAGCTTTCTTT. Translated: CASSLPNVGEFMTEAFF.

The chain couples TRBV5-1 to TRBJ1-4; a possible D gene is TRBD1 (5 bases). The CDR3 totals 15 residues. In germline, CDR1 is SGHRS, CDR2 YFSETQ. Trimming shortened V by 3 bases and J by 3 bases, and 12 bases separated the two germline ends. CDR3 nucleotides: TGCGCCAGCAGCTCCACAGGCTCAGCTAATGAAAAACTGTTTTTT. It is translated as CASSSTGSANEKLFF.

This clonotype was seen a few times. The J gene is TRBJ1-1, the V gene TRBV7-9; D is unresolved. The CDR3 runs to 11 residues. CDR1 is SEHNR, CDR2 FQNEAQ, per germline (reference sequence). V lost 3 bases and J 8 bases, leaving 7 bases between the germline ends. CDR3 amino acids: CASSFTVEAFF. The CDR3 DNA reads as TGTGCCAGCAGCTTCACAGTGGAAGCTTTCTTT.

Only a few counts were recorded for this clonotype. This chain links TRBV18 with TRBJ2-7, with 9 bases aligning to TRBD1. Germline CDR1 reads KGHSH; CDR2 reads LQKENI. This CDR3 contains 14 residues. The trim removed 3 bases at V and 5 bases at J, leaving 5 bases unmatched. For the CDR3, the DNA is TGTGCCAGCTCACCTGACAGGGGGTTGCACGAGCAGTACGTC. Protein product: CASSPDRGLHEQYV.

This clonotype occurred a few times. In nucleotides, the CDR3 is TGTGCCAGCAGTGAAGAGTATAACTATGGCTACACCTTC. Amino acids: CASSEEYNYGYTF. The J gene is TRBJ1-2, the V gene TRBV2; unclear D gene. CDR1 and CDR2 (germline): SNHLY, FYNNEI. Trimming took 1 base from V and 1 from J, leaving 4 bases between them. The CDR3 covers 13 residues.

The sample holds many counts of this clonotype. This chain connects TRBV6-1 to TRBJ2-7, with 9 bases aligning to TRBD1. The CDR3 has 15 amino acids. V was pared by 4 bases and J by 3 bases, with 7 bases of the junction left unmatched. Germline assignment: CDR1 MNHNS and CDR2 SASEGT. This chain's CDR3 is CASSVPGQGYYEQYF. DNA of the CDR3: TGTGCCAGCAGTGTACCGGGACAGGGATACTACGAGCAGTACTTC.

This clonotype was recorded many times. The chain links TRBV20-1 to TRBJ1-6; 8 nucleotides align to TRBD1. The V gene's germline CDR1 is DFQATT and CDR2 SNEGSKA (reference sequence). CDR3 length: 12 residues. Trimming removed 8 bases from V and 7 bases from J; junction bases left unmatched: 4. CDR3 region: CSFRGPNSPLHF. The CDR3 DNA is TGCAGTTTCAGGGGGCCGAATTCACCCCTCCACTTT.

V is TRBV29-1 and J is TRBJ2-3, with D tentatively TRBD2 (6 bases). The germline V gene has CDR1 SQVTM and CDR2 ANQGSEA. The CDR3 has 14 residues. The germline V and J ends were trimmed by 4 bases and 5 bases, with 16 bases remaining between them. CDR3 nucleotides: TGCAGCGTTGGGGCCGGGAGCCTACGAGATACGCAGTATTTT. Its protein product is CSVGAGSLRDTQYF.

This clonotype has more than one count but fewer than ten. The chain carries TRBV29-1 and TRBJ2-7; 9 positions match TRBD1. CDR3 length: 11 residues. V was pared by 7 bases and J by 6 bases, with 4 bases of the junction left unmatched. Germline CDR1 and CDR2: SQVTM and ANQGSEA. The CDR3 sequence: CSATDRGEQYV. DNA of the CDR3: TGCAGCGCTACGGACAGGGGCGAGCAGTACGTC.